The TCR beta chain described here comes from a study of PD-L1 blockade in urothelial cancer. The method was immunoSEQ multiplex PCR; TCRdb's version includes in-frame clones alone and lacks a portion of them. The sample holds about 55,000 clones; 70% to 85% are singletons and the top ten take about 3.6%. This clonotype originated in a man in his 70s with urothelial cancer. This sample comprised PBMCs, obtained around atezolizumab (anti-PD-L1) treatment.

As DNA, the CDR3 is TGTGCCAGTAGTATAGGGGACAGGGCGGGCACAGATACGCAGTATTTT. Protein: CASSIGDRAGTDTQYF. This rearrangement joins TRBV19 to TRBJ2-3; 9 bases align to TRBD1. The CDR3 spans 16 residues. V shed 1 base, J shed 1 base, and the junction held 3 bases outside the gene matches. Germline lookup yields CDR1 LNHDA and CDR2 SQIVND (reference sequence).